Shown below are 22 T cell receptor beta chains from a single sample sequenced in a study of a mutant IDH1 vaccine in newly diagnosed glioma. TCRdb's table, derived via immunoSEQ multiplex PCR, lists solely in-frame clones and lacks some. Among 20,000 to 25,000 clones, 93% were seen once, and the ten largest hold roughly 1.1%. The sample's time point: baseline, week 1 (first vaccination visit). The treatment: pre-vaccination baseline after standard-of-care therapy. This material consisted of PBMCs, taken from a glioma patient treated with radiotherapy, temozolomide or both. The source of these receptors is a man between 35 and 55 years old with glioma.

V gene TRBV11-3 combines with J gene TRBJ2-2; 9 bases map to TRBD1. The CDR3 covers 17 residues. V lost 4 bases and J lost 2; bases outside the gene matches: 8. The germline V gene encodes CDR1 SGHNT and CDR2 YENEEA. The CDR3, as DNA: TGTGCCAGCAGCTCCCCCCTGGACAGGGGAAACACCGGGGAGCTGTTTTTT. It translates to CASSSPLDRGNTGELFF.

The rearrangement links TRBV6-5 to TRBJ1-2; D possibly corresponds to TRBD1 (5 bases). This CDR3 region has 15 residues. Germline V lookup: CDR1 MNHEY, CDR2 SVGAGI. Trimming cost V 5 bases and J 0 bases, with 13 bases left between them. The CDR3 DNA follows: TGTGCCAGCAGTAAAGACAGAACAGCTAACTATGGCTACACCTTC. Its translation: CASSKDRTANYGYTF.

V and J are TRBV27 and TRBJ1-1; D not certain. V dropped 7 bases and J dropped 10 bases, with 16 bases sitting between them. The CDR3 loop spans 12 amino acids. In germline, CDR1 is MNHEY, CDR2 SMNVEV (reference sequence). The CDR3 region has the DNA TGTGCCAGCAAGAAACGGGGTTCAGGAGCTTTCTTT. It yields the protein CASKKRGSGAFF.

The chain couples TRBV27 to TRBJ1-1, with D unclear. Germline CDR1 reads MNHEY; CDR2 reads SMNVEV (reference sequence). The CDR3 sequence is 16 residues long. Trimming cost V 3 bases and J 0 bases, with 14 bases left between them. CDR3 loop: CASSLSTGRMNTEAFF. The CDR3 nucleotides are TGTGCCAGCAGTTTGTCAACGGGCAGGATGAACACTGAAGCTTTCTTT.

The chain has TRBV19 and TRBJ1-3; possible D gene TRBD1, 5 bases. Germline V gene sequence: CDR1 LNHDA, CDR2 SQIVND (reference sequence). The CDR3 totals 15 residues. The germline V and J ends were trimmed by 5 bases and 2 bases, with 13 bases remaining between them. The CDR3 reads CASSFTGTAGNTIYF. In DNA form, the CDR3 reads TGTGCCAGTAGTTTCACCGGGACGGCTGGAAACACCATATATTTT.

The CDR3 protein is CASSHRTSGSAYNEQFF. The CDR3 coding sequence is TGCGCCAGCAGCCACCGGACTAGCGGGAGCGCTTACAATGAGCAGTTCTTC. The chain employs TRBV5-1 and TRBJ2-1; 13 positions match TRBD2. CDR1 and CDR2 from the germline V gene are SGHRS and YFSETQ. The CDR3 totals 17 residues. Trimming removed 4 bases from V and 4 bases from J; junction bases left unmatched: 8.

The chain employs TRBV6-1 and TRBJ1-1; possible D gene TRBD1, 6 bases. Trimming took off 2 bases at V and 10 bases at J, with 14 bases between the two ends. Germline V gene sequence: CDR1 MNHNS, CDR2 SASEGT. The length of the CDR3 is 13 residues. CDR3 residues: CASSEKTGKRAFF. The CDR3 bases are TGTGCCAGCAGTGAAAAGACAGGAAAAAGAGCTTTCTTT.

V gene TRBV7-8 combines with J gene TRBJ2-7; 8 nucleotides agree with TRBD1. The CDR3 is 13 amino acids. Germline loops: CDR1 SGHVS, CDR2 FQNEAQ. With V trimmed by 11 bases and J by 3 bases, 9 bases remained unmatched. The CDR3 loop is CACGQGSVYEQYF. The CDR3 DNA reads TGTGCCTGCGGACAGGGCAGTGTCTACGAGCAGTACTTC.

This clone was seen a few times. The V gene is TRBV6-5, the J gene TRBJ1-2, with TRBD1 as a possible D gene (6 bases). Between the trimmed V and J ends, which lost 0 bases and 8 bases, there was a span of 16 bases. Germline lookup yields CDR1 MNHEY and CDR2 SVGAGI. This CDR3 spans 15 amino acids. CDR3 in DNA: TGTGCCAGCAGTTACTCGTTCGCAGGGGTGGGCGGCTACACCTTC. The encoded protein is CASSYSFAGVGGYTF.

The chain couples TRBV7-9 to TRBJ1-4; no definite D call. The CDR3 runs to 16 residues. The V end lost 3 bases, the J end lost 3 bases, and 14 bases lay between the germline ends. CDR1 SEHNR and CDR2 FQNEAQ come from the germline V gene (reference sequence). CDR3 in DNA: TGTGCCAGCAGCTTCCCCTCTGGAGCCTCTAATGAAAAACTGTTTTTT. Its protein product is CASSFPSGASNEKLFF.

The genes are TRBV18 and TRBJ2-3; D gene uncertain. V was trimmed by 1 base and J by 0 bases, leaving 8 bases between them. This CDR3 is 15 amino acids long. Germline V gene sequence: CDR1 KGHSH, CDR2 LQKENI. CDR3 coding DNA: TGTGCCAGCTCACCACGGCTAACTAGCACAGATACGCAGTATTTT. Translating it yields CASSPRLTSTDTQYF.

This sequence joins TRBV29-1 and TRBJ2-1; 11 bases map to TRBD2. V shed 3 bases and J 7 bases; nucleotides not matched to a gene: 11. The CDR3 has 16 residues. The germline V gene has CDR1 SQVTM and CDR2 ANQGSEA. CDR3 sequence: CSVEYSGRGKLNEQFF. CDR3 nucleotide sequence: TGCAGCGTTGAGTATAGCGGGAGGGGTAAATTGAATGAGCAGTTCTTC.

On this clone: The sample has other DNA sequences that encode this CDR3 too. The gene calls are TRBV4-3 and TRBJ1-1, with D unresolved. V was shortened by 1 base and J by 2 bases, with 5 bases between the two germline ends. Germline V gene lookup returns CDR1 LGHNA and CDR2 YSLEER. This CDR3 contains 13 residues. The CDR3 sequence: CASSQAGNTEAFF. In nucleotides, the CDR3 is TGCGCCAGCAGCCAAGCCGGTAACACTGAAGCTTTCTTT.

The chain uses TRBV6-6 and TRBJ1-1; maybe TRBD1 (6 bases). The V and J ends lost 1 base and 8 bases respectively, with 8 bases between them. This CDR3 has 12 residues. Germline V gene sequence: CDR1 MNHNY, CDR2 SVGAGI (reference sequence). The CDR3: CASSYYTGEAFF. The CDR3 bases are TGTGCCAGCAGTTACTATACAGGGGAAGCTTTCTTT.

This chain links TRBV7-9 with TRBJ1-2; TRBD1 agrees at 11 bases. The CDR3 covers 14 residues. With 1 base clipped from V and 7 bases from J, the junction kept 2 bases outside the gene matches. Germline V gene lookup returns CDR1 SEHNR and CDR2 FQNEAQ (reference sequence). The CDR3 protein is CASSLVGTGGGYTF. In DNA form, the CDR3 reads TGTGCCAGCAGCTTAGTAGGGACAGGGGGTGGCTACACCTTC.

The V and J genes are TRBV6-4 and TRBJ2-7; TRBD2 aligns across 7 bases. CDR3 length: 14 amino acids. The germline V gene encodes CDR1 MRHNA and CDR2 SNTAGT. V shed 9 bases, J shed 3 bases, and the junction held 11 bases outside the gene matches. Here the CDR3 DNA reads TGTGCCAGAAGACGGTGGGAGGGTTTCTACGAGCAGTACTTC. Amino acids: CARRRWEGFYEQYF.

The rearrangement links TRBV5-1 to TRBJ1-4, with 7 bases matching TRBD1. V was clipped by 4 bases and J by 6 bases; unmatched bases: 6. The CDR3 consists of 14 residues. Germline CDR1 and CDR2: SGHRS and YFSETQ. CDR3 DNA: TGCGCCAGCAGCCTCCAGGGGGAGTATGAAAAACTGTTTTTT. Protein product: CASSLQGEYEKLFF.

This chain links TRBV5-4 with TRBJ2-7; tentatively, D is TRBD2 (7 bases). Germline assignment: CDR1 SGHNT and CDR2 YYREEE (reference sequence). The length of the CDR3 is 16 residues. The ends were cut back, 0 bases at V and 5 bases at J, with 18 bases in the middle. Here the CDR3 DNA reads TGTGCCAGCAGCTTGGTGGGACTAACAGGGATCGACGAGCAGTACTTC. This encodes CASSLVGLTGIDEQYF.

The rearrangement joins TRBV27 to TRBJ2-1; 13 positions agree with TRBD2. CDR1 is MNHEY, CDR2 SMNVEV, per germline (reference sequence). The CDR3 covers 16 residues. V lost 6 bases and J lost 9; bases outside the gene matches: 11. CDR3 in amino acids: CASSRPPTSGGSEQFF. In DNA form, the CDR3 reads TGTGCCAGCAGCCGCCCCCCGACTAGCGGGGGGAGTGAGCAGTTCTTC.

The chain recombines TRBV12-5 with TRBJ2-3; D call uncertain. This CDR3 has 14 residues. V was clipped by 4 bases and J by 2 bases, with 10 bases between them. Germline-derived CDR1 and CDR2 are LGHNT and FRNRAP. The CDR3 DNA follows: TGTGCTAGTGGTTATGGAGCAGACACAGATACGCAGTATTTT. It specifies CASGYGADTDTQYF.

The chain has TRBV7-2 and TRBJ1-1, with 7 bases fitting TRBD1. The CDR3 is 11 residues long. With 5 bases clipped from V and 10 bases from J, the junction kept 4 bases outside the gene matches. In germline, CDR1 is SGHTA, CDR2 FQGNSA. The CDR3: CASSPGGGAFF. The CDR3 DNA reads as TGTGCCAGCAGCCCAGGGGGTGGAGCTTTCTTT.

DNA of the CDR3: TGTGCCAGCAGTTACGGCCAGGGGGCGAATGAAAAACTGTTTTTT. It is translated as CASSYGQGANEKLFF. The chain joins TRBV6-5 to TRBJ1-4, with 8 nucleotides matching TRBD1. The CDR3 has 15 amino acids. V dropped 2 bases and J dropped 5; count of bases not matched to a gene: 4. The germline V gene has CDR1 MNHEY and CDR2 SVGAGI.